This T cell receptor (beta chain) was sequenced for a study of identical twins. Study-wide points: Fewer insertions were carried by abundant cord blood beta clonotypes, but none was seen in memory repertoires.

This clonotype occurred a few times. Its antigen is still unknown. Unique molecular identifiers were in the cDNA, with template-switch universal primer binding. Via MiXCR, TCRdb re-called the 5' RACE reads, giving one row per CDR3 protein. The data hold 450,000 to 650,000 distinct CDR3 sequences, with 9.6% observed a single time. Between the trimmed V and J ends, which lost 6 bases and 9 bases, there was a span of 9 bases. The CDR3 contains 10 residues. Germline values: CDR1 DFQATT, CDR2 SNEGSKA (reference sequence). The same sample was also used in a study of yellow fever vaccine responses in identical twins.

The rearrangement uses TRBV20-1 and TRBJ2-1; the D is unclear. The sample was PBMCs. This receptor was identified in a woman younger than 35 in good health. The CDR3 DNA is TGCAGTGCACGACTCAGTGAGCAGTTCTTC. It encodes CSARLSEQFF.